The rows below give T cell receptor beta chains drawn from one sample of a study of T cell changes during pregnancy in multiple sclerosis. Some clones are missing from TCRdb's copy, which holds only in-frame ones; the method was immunoSEQ multiplex PCR. This sample yields over 70,000 clones, of which around 93% are seen a single time; around 4.1% belongs to the top ten. Here the sequenced sample was peripheral blood, taken in the first trimester of pregnancy. Every receptor here comes from a female donor with multiple sclerosis, enrolled in a pregnancy study. Each CDR3 is given with its conserved first and last residue. A D gene is named only where the DNA matches it firmly. Only part of the rows carry a size: once, few, many, or a class if the clone is expanded.

abundance,j_gene,d_gene,len,v_gene,CDR3aa,CDR3nt
.,TRBJ2-1,TRBD2,17,TRBV19,CASSIGLAGGLHNEQFF,TGTGCCAGTAGTATCGGACTAGCGGGGGGGCTCCACAATGAGCAGTTCTTC
once,TRBJ2-2,.,15,TRBV5-8,CASSLNSRVTGELFF,TGTGCCAGCAGCTTGAACAGTAGAGTCACCGGGGAGCTGTTTTTT
.,TRBJ1-6,TRBD1,15,TRBV6-5,CASRGQDRDNSPLHF,TGTGCCAGCAGGGGCCAGGACAGGGATAATTCACCCCTCCACTTT
.,TRBJ1-4,TRBD1,13,TRBV19,CASRQGGNEKLFF,TGTGCCAGTAGGCAAGGGGGCAATGAAAAACTGTTTTTT
.,TRBJ1-2,.,12,TRBV19,CASSYLRGGYTF,TGTGCCAGTAGTTATCTCCGAGGCGGCTACACCTTC
once,TRBJ1-6,TRBD1,16,TRBV19,CASNTGVRDRSSPLHF,TGTGCCAGTAATACCGGTGTTCGGGACAGGAGTTCACCCCTCCACTTT
.,TRBJ2-5,.,15,TRBV2,CANSLNSWRQETQYF,TGTGCCAACAGCCTGAACTCGTGGAGGCAAGAGACCCAGTACTTC
.,TRBJ2-7,.,16,TRBV7-6,CASSLAGVAAVYEQYF,TGTGCCAGCAGCTTAGCGGGTGTAGCGGCGGTATACGAGCAGTACTTC
.,TRBJ1-4,.,12,TRBV10-3,CAISAGGEKLFF,TGTGCCATCAGTGCGGGGGGCGAAAAACTGTTTTTT
.,TRBJ2-1,.,13,TRBV19,CASSARGANEQFF,TGTGCCAGTAGTGCCCGGGGTGCGAATGAGCAGTTCTTC
.,TRBJ2-1,TRBD2,15,TRBV5-1,CASSLVAGGLNEQFF,TGCGCCAGCAGCTTGGTAGCGGGGGGTCTAAATGAGCAGTTCTTC
.,TRBJ1-5,.,14,TRBV5-5,CASSWGRSDQPQHF,TGTGCCAGCAGCTGGGGGCGCTCCGATCAGCCCCAGCATTTT
.,TRBJ2-7,.,14,TRBV2,CASSDGRGPYEQYF,TGTGCCAGCAGTGATGGGCGGGGGCCTTACGAGCAGTACTTC
.,TRBJ2-3,.,13,TRBV2,CASSGDSTDTQYF,TGTGCCAGCAGTGGTGACTCCACAGATACGCAGTATTTT
.,TRBJ1-2,.,12,TRBV19,CASSIDSYGYTF,TGTGCCAGTAGTATAGACAGCTATGGCTACACCTTC
.,TRBJ2-5,TRBD1,21,TRBV5-1,CASSWGLGYGDRTSYQETQYF,TGCGCCAGCAGCTGGGGACTCGGATATGGGGACAGGACGAGCTACCAAGAGACCCAGTACTTC
.,TRBJ2-1,TRBD2,15,TRBV4-1,CASSQLLAGYNEQFF,TGCGCCAGCAGCCAGTTACTAGCGGGGTACAATGAGCAGTTCTTC
.,TRBJ1-2,TRBD1,14,TRBV19,CASSTPGTASGYTF,TGTGCCAGTAGTACCCCTGGGACAGCAAGTGGCTACACCTTC
.,TRBJ2-1,TRBD2,18,TRBV9,CASSALGGATDTYNEQFF,TGTGCCAGCAGCGCCCTCGGGGGGGCAACCGACACCTACAATGAGCAGTTCTTC
once,TRBJ2-3,.,15,TRBV9,CASSVGTGSTDTQYF,TGTGCCAGCAGCGTAGGAACAGGGTCCACAGATACGCAGTATTTT
.,TRBJ1-1,TRBD1,13,TRBV27,CASSDRVYTEAFF,TGTGCCAGCAGTGACAGGGTTTACACTGAAGCTTTCTTT
.,TRBJ1-5,TRBD1,16,TRBV4-1,CASSLVGQGDNQPQHF,TGCGCCAGCAGCCTTGTAGGACAGGGGGACAATCAGCCCCAGCATTTT
once,TRBJ1-1,TRBD1,14,TRBV6-6,CASSRDRANTEAFF,TGTGCCAGCAGCAGGGACAGGGCGAACACTGAAGCTTTCTTT
once,TRBJ2-3,TRBD2,15,TRBV9,CASSLLGGDTDTQYF,TGTGCCAGCAGCCTATTGGGGGGGGACACAGATACGCAGTATTTT
.,TRBJ2-7,TRBD2,14,TRBV5-6,CASYPGLGLDEQYF,TGTGCCAGCTACCCGGGACTAGGGTTAGACGAGCAGTACTTC
.,TRBJ2-1,TRBD2,19,TRBV9,CASSVTPHAIAGGYNEQFF,TGTGCCAGCAGCGTGACTCCTCACGCAATAGCGGGGGGCTACAATGAGCAGTTCTTC
.,TRBJ2-7,TRBD2,14,TRBV27,CASSSGGGPREQYF,TGTGCCAGCAGTTCCGGGGGAGGGCCACGGGAGCAGTACTTC
.,TRBJ2-1,TRBD2,15,TRBV14,CASTVGGGAYNEQFF,TGTGCCAGCACCGTCGGCGGGGGGGCGTACAATGAGCAGTTCTTC
.,TRBJ1-1,.,15,TRBV7-6,CASSLNGQKNTEAFF,TGTGCCAGCAGCTTAAACGGACAGAAGAACACTGAAGCTTTCTTT
.,TRBJ1-4,.,15,TRBV9,CASSVAIGTNEKLFF,TGTGCCAGCAGCGTAGCGATCGGGACTAATGAAAAACTGTTTTTT
.,TRBJ2-2,TRBD1,15,TRBV7-9,CASSEPGQGPGELFF,TGTGCCAGCAGCGAACCGGGACAGGGACCCGGGGAGCTGTTTTTT
once,TRBJ1-2,TRBD1,14,TRBV5-6,CASSSARGFYGYTF,TGTGCCAGCAGCTCAGCCAGGGGGTTCTATGGCTACACCTTC
.,TRBJ1-1,.,15,TRBV7-2,CASSLILLGDTEAFF,TGTGCCAGCAGCTTAATACTTCTAGGGGACACTGAAGCTTTCTTT
.,TRBJ2-7,.,15,TRBV5-6,CASSSGMGQTYEQYF,TGTGCCAGCAGCTCAGGGATGGGACAAACCTACGAGCAGTACTTC
.,TRBJ2-7,TRBD1,15,TRBV27,CASSLVSTGVNEQYF,TGTGCCAGCAGTTTGGTGTCGACAGGGGTAAACGAGCAGTACTTC
.,TRBJ1-1,TRBD1,14,TRBV11-3,CASSSNDRGTEAFF,TGTGCCAGCAGCTCAAATGACAGGGGTACTGAAGCTTTCTTT
.,TRBJ2-7,.,15,TRBV5-6,CASSFAPGASYEQYF,TGTGCCAGCAGCTTCGCCCCAGGGGCGTCCTACGAGCAGTACTTC
.,TRBJ2-3,.,14,TRBV9,CASSVEAGTDTQYF,TGTGCCAGCAGCGTAGAGGCGGGGACAGATACGCAGTATTTT
.,TRBJ2-5,.,17,TRBV5-6,CASSLVGAEVGEETQYF,TGTGCCAGCAGCTTGGTCGGAGCGGAGGTCGGGGAGGAGACCCAGTACTTC
.,TRBJ1-4,.,17,TRBV4-1,CASSQEIGVVTNEKLFF,TGCGCCAGCAGCCAAGAAATAGGGGTGGTAACTAATGAAAAACTGTTTTTT
once,TRBJ1-1,.,14,TRBV15,CATSRDRGNTEAFF,TGTGCCACCAGCAGAGATCGAGGGAACACTGAAGCTTTCTTT
.,TRBJ2-1,TRBD2,16,TRBV5-8,CASSVDTSGGSNEQFF,TGTGCCAGCAGCGTAGATACTAGCGGAGGGAGCAATGAGCAGTTCTTC
once,TRBJ2-5,TRBD1,16,TRBV9,CASSLHKATGQETQYF,TGTGCCAGCAGCCTACATAAGGCGACAGGGCAAGAGACCCAGTACTTC
.,TRBJ2-3,.,16,TRBV5-1,CASSFRGAWGTDTQYF,TGCGCCAGCAGCTTCCGGGGGGCATGGGGGACAGATACGCAGTATTTT
.,TRBJ1-4,.,13,TRBV19,CASSISGSGKLFF,TGTGCCAGTAGTATTAGCGGGAGTGGAAAACTGTTTTTT
.,TRBJ2-5,.,14,TRBV2,CASSEISSGETQYF,TGTGCCAGCAGTGAAATTAGCTCCGGGGAGACCCAGTACTTC
few,TRBJ1-4,TRBD1,15,TRBV7-9,CASSSWTGLNEKLFF,TGTGCCAGCAGCTCATGGACAGGGCTTAATGAAAAACTGTTTTTT
.,TRBJ2-4,.,13,TRBV10-3,CAAQGGSKNIQYF,TGTGCCGCCCAGGGGGGTAGTAAAAACATTCAGTACTTC
.,TRBJ2-3,TRBD2,17,TRBV7-2,CASSPRVAGGLTDTQYF,TGTGCCAGCAGCCCGCGGGTAGCGGGGGGGTTAACAGATACGCAGTATTTT
.,TRBJ1-1,.,12,TRBV6-6,CASINSNTEAFF,TGTGCCAGCATCAATTCGAACACTGAAGCTTTCTTT
.,TRBJ1-5,.,10,TRBV6-5,CASTPQPQHF,TGTGCCAGCACTCCTCAGCCCCAGCATTTT
.,TRBJ1-2,.,13,TRBV30,CAWSPPSGDGYTF,TGTGCCTGGAGCCCGCCATCAGGGGATGGCTACACCTTC
.,TRBJ2-3,TRBD1,15,TRBV5-6,CASSLSGTGYDTQYF,TGTGCCAGCAGCTTGTCTGGGACAGGGTACGATACGCAGTATTTT
.,TRBJ2-7,TRBD1,16,TRBV7-9,CASSLAPGTGVYEQYF,TGTGCCAGCAGCTTAGCACCCGGGACAGGGGTTTACGAGCAGTACTTC
.,TRBJ2-3,TRBD1,15,TRBV5-8,CASSLGTGGPGTQYF,TGTGCCAGCAGCTTGGGGACAGGGGGTCCAGGTACGCAGTATTTT
.,TRBJ2-5,TRBD1,15,TRBV11-2,CASSLGDRVEETQYF,TGTGCCAGCAGCTTAGGGGACAGGGTCGAAGAGACCCAGTACTTC
.,TRBJ2-5,TRBD2,16,TRBV19,CASRVGGGGGLETQYF,TGTGCCAGCAGAGTCGGCGGGGGGGGTGGTTTGGAGACCCAGTACTTC
.,TRBJ2-7,TRBD1,14,TRBV6-5,CASSRTGGPYEQYF,TGTGCCAGCAGTAGGACAGGGGGCCCCTACGAGCAGTACTTC
.,TRBJ1-3,TRBD1,16,TRBV6-4,CASQGTGRQAGNTIYF,TGTGCCAGCCAAGGGACAGGAAGGCAGGCTGGAAACACCATATATTTT
few,TRBJ1-1,.,12,TRBV2,CASSHRVGEAFF,TGTGCCAGCAGTCACAGGGTTGGTGAAGCTTTCTTT